Each of the 32 T cell receptor beta chains below was sequenced from the same sample in a study of CD8 T cells in Susac syndrome. The RNA, 0.5 to 1 ug, was put through reverse transcription using random hexamers. TCRdb called the immunoSEQ multiplex PCR reads again in MiXCR, with one record for every CDR3 protein. The table records roughly 200,000 distinct CDR3 sequences, about 95% of them present only once. The specimen was CD4+ T cells from PBMCs. These TCRs come from a human donor in good health.

The chain joins TRBV20-1 to TRBJ1-1; no definite D call. Germline lookup yields CDR1 DFQATT and CDR2 SNEGSKA (reference sequence). The germline V and J ends were trimmed by 0 bases and 7 bases, with 12 bases remaining between them. The CDR3 has 13 residues. For the CDR3, the DNA is TGCAGTGCTAGAGATGGTCTCGCAGGTGAAGCTTTCTTT. Its translation is CSARDGLAGEAFF.

The chain has TRBV28 and TRBJ2-5, with 7 bases aligning to TRBD2. There are 14 residues in the CDR3. V lost 6 bases and J lost 6; bases outside the gene matches: 10. Germline lookup yields CDR1 MDHEN and CDR2 SYDVKM. DNA for the CDR3: TGTGCCAGCAGCTCCTCGAGAGCGGGGAAGACCCAGTACTTC. As protein: CASSSSRAGKTQYF.

The chain recombines TRBV14 with TRBJ2-1; possibly TRBD1 for D (5 bases). CDR3 length: 13 residues. Germline CDR1 SGHDN, CDR2 FVKESK. Trimming pared 4 bases from V and 7 bases from J, leaving 11 bases between. Written as DNA, the CDR3 is TGTGCCAGCAGCCCCTCATACAGGAATGAGCAGTTCTTC. It yields the protein CASSPSYRNEQFF.

In regard to this clonotype: One end of the junction fails to match germline, which may point to a read error. V is TRBV5-6 and J is TRBJ2-7; D not certain. Germline CDR1 reads SGHDT; CDR2 reads YYEEEE. The CDR3 runs to 11 residues. CDR3: CASSLNGGVEF. The CDR3 nucleotides are TGTGCCAGCAGCTTAAATGGTGGAGTGGAGTTC.

The V gene is TRBV7-2, the J gene TRBJ2-5, with D possibly being TRBD1 (5 bases). CDR1 is SGHTA and CDR2 is FQGNSA in the germline V gene. The CDR3 spans 17 residues. Trimming shortened V by 0 bases and J by 1 base, and 15 bases separated the two germline ends. In DNA form, the CDR3 reads TGTGCCAGCAGCTTAGCGCGCTGGGGCCCGACCCAAGAGACCCAGTACTTC. This codes for CASSLARWGPTQETQYF.

This clonotype was found once. The rearrangement uses TRBV6-5 and TRBJ2-1; possibly TRBD1 for D (5 bases). V was clipped by 1 base and J by 6 bases, with 13 bases between them. The CDR3 covers 15 residues. The germline V gene has CDR1 MNHEY and CDR2 SVGAGI. Written as DNA, the CDR3 is TGTGCCAGCAGTTACTGGCAGGGAAAATCCAATGAGCAGTTCTTC. Its translation is CASSYWQGKSNEQFF.

V and J are TRBV14 and TRBJ2-5; D gene uncertain. V was pared by 1 base and J by 7 bases, with 7 bases between. The CDR3 is 12 residues long. Per the germline V gene, CDR1 is SGHDN and CDR2 is FVKESK. The CDR3 DNA sequence: TGTGCCAGCAGCCAAGGGTATGCGACCCAGTACTTC. It encodes CASSQGYATQYF.

The V and J genes are TRBV12-3 or TRBV12-4 and TRBJ2-3; a possible D gene is TRBD2 (6 bases). CDR3 length: 15 amino acids. The V and J ends lost 7 bases and 1 base respectively, with 15 bases between them. CDR3 sequence reads: CASNPGLPGTDTQYF. DNA of the CDR3: TGTGCCAGCAATCCGGGACTGCCGGGCACAGATACGCAGTATTTT.

V is TRBV29-1 and J is TRBJ1-1; 9 positions match TRBD1. The CDR3 loop spans 13 amino acids. Germline V CDR1 and CDR2: SQVTM, ANQGSEA. The V and J ends lost 7 bases and 2 bases, in that order; junction bases with no gene match: 5. CDR3 loop: CSGLQGANTEAFF. For the CDR3, the DNA is TGCAGCGGCCTACAGGGGGCTAACACTGAAGCTTTCTTT.

This clonotype came up once. The chain has TRBV13 and TRBJ2-7, with 7 bases matching TRBD1. In germline, CDR1 is PRHDT, CDR2 FYEKMQ (reference sequence). Trimming removed 6 bases from V and 0 bases from J; junction bases left unmatched: 5. The CDR3 has 14 residues. CDR3 region: CASSRTGDSYEQYF. CDR3 DNA: TGTGCCAGCAGTCGAACAGGGGACTCCTACGAGCAGTACTTC. Combining the CDR3 with reference TRBV13 and TRBJ2-7 gives the whole variable domain AAGVIQSPRHLIKEKRETATLKCYPIPRHDTVYWYQQGPGQDPQFLISFYEKMQSDKGSIPDRFSAQQFSDYHSELNMSSLELGDSALYFCASSRTGDSYEQYFGPGTRLTVT.

The chain recombines TRBV4-2 with TRBJ2-4; 9 nucleotides agree with TRBD1. Germline V gene lookup returns CDR1 LGHNA and CDR2 YNFKEQ. This CDR3 has 16 amino acids. Unmatched junction bases numbered 9, after V lost 0 bases and J lost 9 bases. The CDR3 DNA reads as TGTGCCAGCAGCCAAGAAACAGGGGGCGGTTTAGGCATTCAGTACTTC. Amino acids: CASSQETGGGLGIQYF.

The chain recombines TRBV4-3 with TRBJ1-2; D is unclear. Trimming cost V 0 bases and J 9 bases, with 11 bases left between them. In germline, CDR1 is LGHNA, CDR2 YSLEER. This CDR3 spans 13 amino acids. The CDR3 region is CASSQELSRSYTF. CDR3 sequence (DNA): TGCGCCAGCAGCCAAGAGCTCTCCCGGAGCTACACCTTC.

CDR3 region: CSVVSGGYYEQYF. The DNA for the CDR3 is TGCAGCGTTGTAAGTGGGGGCTACTACGAGCAGTACTTC. The rearrangement uses TRBV29-1 and TRBJ2-7; D is perhaps TRBD1 (6 bases). V shed 4 bases and J shed 3 bases, with 13 bases lying between them. CDR1 is SQVTM and CDR2 is ANQGSEA in the germline V gene. The CDR3 runs 13 residues.

The chain is built from TRBV20-1 and TRBJ2-7, with D possibly TRBD2 on 6 matching bases. The length of the CDR3 is 12 residues. Germline V gives CDR1 DFQATT, CDR2 SNEGSKA (reference sequence). V lost 7 bases, J lost 2 bases, and 12 bases lay in between. The DNA of the CDR3 is TGCAGTGTTCGGGGGTCACCCTACGAGCAGTACTTC. Amino acid sequence: CSVRGSPYEQYF.

The gene calls are TRBV4-3 and TRBJ2-4; the D gene is possibly TRBD1 (5 bases). V shed 2 bases and J shed 7 bases, with 15 bases lying between them. The CDR3 loop spans 15 amino acids. Germline CDR1 is LGHNA and CDR2 is YSLEER. The CDR3 region is CASSQLRGEFNIQYF. Written as DNA, the CDR3 is TGCGCCAGCAGCCAACTTAGGGGCGAATTTAACATTCAGTACTTC.

The chain carries TRBV12-3 or TRBV12-4 and TRBJ2-7; unclear D gene. Trimming took 4 bases from V and 4 from J, leaving 8 bases between them. The CDR3 runs 12 residues. The CDR3 reads CASSSVGYEQYF. In nucleotides, the CDR3 is TGTGCCAGCAGTTCCGTGGGATACGAGCAGTACTTC.

The chain has TRBV29-1 and TRBJ1-2; D is ambiguous. V lost 4 bases and J 0 bases, leaving 9 bases between the germline ends. In germline, CDR1 is SQVTM, CDR2 ANQGSEA. The length of the CDR3 is 13 residues. DNA of the CDR3: TGCAGCGTTGCGGCAGGAGCTAACTATGGCTACACCTTC. This encodes CSVAAGANYGYTF.

This sequence joins TRBV29-1 and TRBJ1-1; D is possibly TRBD1 (5 bases). The germline CDR1 and CDR2 sequences are SQVTM and ANQGSEA. The V end lost 5 bases, the J end lost 0 bases, and 10 bases lay between the germline ends. This CDR3 has 13 amino acids. The CDR3 here is CSVKTDMNTEAFF. For the CDR3, the DNA is TGCAGCGTTAAGACAGATATGAACACTGAAGCTTTCTTT.

The rearrangement links TRBV19 to TRBJ2-1, with 7 positions matching TRBD2. Trimming took 5 bases from V and 14 from J; bases not matched to a gene: 9. CDR3 size: 12 residues. CDR1 is LNHDA and CDR2 is SQIVND in the germline V gene (reference sequence). The CDR3 loop reads CASSARQREEFF. CDR3 nucleotides: TGTGCCAGTAGTGCTCGGCAACGGGAGGAGTTCTTC.

This clonotype was seen a single time. The chain uses TRBV20-1 and TRBJ2-5; TRBD2 matches 7 bases. V was pared by 2 bases and J by 1 base, with 7 bases of the junction left unmatched. This CDR3 contains 15 residues. The germline gives CDR1 DFQATT, CDR2 SNEGSKA (reference sequence). Here the CDR3 reads CSARWLAEPQETQYF. The CDR3 DNA is TGCAGTGCTAGATGGCTAGCGGAGCCCCAAGAGACCCAGTACTTC.

The gene calls are TRBV6-2 or TRBV6-3 and TRBJ2-3; D perhaps matches TRBD2 (6 bases). The germline V gene has CDR1 MNHEY and CDR2 SVGEGT. CDR3 size: 15 residues. Trimming cost V 7 bases and J 0 bases, with 14 bases left between them. Here the CDR3 reads CASTSPLASTDTQYF. As DNA, the CDR3 is TGTGCCAGCACATCCCCCCTAGCGAGCACAGATACGCAGTATTTT.

The chain is built from TRBV27 and TRBJ2-6; no firm D call. The length of the CDR3 is 14 residues. Trimming shortened V by 6 bases and J by 0 bases, and 6 bases separated the two germline ends. Germline CDR1 MNHEY, CDR2 SMNVEV (reference sequence). The CDR3 sequence: CASRPHSGANVLTF. Written as DNA, the CDR3 is TGTGCCAGCAGGCCGCACTCTGGGGCCAACGTCCTGACTTTC. The entire variable domain, with the rest obtained from reference TRBV27 and TRBJ2-6, is as follows: EAQVTQNPRYLITVTGKKLTVTCSQNMNHEYMSWYRQDPGLGLRQIYYSMNVEVTDKGDVPEGYKVSRKEKRNFPLILESPSPNQTSLYFCASRPHSGANVLTFGAGSRLTVL.

The chain has TRBV12-3 or TRBV12-4 and TRBJ2-1, with D uncertain. Trimming removed 0 bases at V and 4 bases at J, with 4 bases between. The CDR3 loop spans 13 amino acids. The CDR3 loop is CASSLARYNEQFF. The CDR3 region has the DNA TGTGCCAGCAGTTTAGCGAGGTACAATGAGCAGTTCTTC.

The chain uses TRBV29-1 and TRBJ2-2; TRBD1 agrees at 8 bases. The CDR3 length is 14 residues. Trimming cost V 7 bases and J 2 bases; bases outside gene matches: 6. Germline V gives CDR1 SQVTM, CDR2 ANQGSEA. The CDR3 sequence is CSGRGTGNTGELFF. CDR3 sequence (DNA): TGCAGCGGAAGAGGGACAGGAAACACCGGGGAGCTGTTTTTT.

V gene TRBV19 combines with J gene TRBJ1-2; tentative D call: TRBD1 (5 bases). This CDR3 has 12 amino acids. CDR1 is LNHDA, CDR2 SQIVND, per germline (reference sequence). Trimming took off 7 bases at V and 8 bases at J, with 14 bases between the two ends. The CDR3 here is CASTHRGRGYTF. The CDR3, as DNA: TGTGCCAGTACTCATCGGGGGAGGGGCTACACCTTC.

The V gene is TRBV19, the J gene TRBJ2-1, with D tentatively TRBD1 or TRBD2 (5 bases each). V was trimmed by 6 bases and J by 6 bases, leaving 15 bases between them. CDR1 and CDR2 from the germline V gene are LNHDA and SQIVND (reference sequence). This CDR3 is built from 14 residues. Written as DNA, the CDR3 is TGTGCCAGTAGCCAGTCCGGGACGGTCAATGAGCAGTTCTTC. Protein sequence: CASSQSGTVNEQFF.

V is TRBV4-2 and J is TRBJ2-7, with D tentatively TRBD1 (6 bases). Germline V gene data show CDR1 as LGHNA and CDR2 as YNFKEQ. The CDR3 has 14 residues. V was pared by 5 bases and J by 0 bases, with 11 bases between. In DNA, the CDR3 is TGTGCCAGCAGCTTGATGGGGGCCTCCTACGAGCAGTACTTC. It is translated as CASSLMGASYEQYF.

As DNA, the CDR3 is TGCAGTGCCATGAGGCTAGCGGGAGGGGAGACCCAGTACTTC. This translates into CSAMRLAGGETQYF. The chain carries TRBV20-1 and TRBJ2-5; 12 nucleotides agree with TRBD2. This CDR3 spans 14 amino acids. The germline V gene has CDR1 DFQATT and CDR2 SNEGSKA (reference sequence). V shed 6 bases and J 5 bases; nucleotides not matched to a gene: 7.

This chain connects TRBV20-1 to TRBJ1-1; no clear D gene. Germline-derived CDR1 and CDR2 are DFQATT and SNEGSKA (reference sequence). This CDR3 is built from 12 residues. Deletions cut 8 bases from V and 5 bases from J, with 15 bases between. The CDR3 loop is CSPGTPGTEAFF. The CDR3 DNA follows: TGCAGTCCGGGAACTCCGGGGACTGAAGCTTTCTTT.

The rearrangement links TRBV7-3 to TRBJ2-2; 7 nucleotides line up with TRBD2. From germline, CDR1 is SGHTA and CDR2 FQGTGA. CDR3 length: 15 amino acids. The J segment lost 5 bases and the V segment lost 5 bases, leaving 8 bases of the junction unmatched. In DNA form, the CDR3 reads TGTGCCAGCAGCCCTAGCGGTACTTTTACCGGGGAGCTGTTTTTT. Translation gives CASSPSGTFTGELFF.

This clonotype has only one observation. The rearrangement links TRBV6-5 to TRBJ2-7, with TRBD1 matching over 7 bases. Germline V gene data show CDR1 as MNHEY and CDR2 as SVGAGI. This CDR3 is 15 amino acids long. The junction had 8 bases not matched to a gene; V was cut back by 6 bases and J by 0 bases. For the CDR3, the DNA is TGTGCCAGCAGCCGAGACAGGGTATCCTCCTACGAGCAGTACTTC. Residues: CASSRDRVSSYEQYF.

This chain links TRBV30 with TRBJ2-7; TRBD1 or TRBD2 may be the D gene (6 bases each). V was cut by 4 bases and J by 6 bases, with 13 bases left in between. The CDR3 loop spans 12 amino acids. From germline, CDR1 is GTSNPN and CDR2 SVGIG (reference sequence). CDR3 DNA: TGTGCCTGGATTCCCTGGGGGGCCGAGCAGTACTTC. As protein: CAWIPWGAEQYF.